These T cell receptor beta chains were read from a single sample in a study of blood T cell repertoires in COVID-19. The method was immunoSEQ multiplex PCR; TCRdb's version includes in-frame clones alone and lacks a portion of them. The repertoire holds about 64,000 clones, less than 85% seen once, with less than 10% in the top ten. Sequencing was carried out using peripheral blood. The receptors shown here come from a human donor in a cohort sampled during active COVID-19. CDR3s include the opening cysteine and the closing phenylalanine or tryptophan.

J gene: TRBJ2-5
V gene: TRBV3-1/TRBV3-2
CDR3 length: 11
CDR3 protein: CAEPAGLTQYF

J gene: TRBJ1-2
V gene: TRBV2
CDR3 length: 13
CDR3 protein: CASSEAAVYGYTF

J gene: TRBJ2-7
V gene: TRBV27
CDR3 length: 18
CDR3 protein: CASSLTPPGLAGAYEQYF

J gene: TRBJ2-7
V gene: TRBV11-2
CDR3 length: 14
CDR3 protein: CASSARDRLHKEYF

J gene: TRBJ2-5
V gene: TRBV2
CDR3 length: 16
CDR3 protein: CASSDQASGGGETQYF

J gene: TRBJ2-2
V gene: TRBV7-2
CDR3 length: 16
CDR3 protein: CASTTRGFPQTGELFF

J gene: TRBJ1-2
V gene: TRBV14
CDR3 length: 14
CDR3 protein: CASSPLGDNYGYTF

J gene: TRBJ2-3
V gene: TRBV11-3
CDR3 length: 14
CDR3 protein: CASSARTGTDTQYF

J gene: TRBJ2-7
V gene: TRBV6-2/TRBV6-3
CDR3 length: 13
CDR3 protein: CASSFGGAYEQYF

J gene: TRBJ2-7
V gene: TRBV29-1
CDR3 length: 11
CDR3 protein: CSVAREDEQYF

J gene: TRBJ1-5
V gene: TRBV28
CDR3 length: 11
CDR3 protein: CASSWGGPQHF

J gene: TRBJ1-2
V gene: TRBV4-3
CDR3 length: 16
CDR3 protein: CASSQAPGQVSYGYTF

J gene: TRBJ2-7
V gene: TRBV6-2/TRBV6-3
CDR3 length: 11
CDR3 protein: CASSHSPIQYF

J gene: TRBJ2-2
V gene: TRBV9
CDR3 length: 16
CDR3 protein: CASSPRRDSYTGELFF

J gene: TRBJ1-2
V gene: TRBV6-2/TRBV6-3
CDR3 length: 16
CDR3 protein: CASSTEEGRSDYGYTF

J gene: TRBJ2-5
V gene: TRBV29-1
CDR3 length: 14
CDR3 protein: CSVEREALGETQYF

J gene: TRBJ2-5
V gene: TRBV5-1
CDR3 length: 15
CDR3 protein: CASSWRPGNQETQYF

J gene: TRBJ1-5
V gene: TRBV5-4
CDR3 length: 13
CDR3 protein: CASSTGTAQPQHF

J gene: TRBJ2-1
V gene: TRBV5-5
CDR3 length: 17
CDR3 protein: CASSLRRAGVRDNEQFF

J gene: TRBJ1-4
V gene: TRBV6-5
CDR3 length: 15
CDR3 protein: CASRGQGPTNEKLFF

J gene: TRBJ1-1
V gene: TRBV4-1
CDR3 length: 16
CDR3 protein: CASSQGYARGNTEAFF

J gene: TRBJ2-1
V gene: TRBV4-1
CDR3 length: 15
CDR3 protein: CASSQDGVSYNEQFF

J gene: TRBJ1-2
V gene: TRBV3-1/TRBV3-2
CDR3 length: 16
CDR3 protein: CASSQGSGEVGYGYTF

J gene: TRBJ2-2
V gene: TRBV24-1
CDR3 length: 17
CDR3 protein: CATSKGAGGTNTGELFF

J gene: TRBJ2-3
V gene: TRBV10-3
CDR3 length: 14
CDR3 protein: CATQGMVGTDTQYF

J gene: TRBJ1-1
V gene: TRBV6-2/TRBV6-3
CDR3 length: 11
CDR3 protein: CASSLYTEAFF

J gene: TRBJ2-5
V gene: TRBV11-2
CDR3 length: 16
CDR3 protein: CASSQSSGYYQETQYF

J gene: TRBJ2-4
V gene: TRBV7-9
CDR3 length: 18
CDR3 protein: CASSPDYIRTGDKNIQYF

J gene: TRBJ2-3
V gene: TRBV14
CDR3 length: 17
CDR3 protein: CASSQDFSGESTDTQYF

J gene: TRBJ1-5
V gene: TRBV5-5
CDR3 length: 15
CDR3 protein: CASSLERQGTQPQHF

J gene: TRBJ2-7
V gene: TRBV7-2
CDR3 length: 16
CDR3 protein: CASSLDGAGAAYEQYF

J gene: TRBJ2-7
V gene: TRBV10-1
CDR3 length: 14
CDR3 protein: CASSESFRGNEQYF

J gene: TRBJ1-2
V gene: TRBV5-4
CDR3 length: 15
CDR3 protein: CASSSTGTGSYGYTF

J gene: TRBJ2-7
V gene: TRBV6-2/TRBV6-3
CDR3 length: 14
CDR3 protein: CASSWDKLSYEQYF

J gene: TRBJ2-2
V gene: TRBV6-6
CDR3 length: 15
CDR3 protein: CASSSSDSNTGELFF

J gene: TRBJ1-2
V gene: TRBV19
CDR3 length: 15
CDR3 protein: CASKSGTGVNYGYTF

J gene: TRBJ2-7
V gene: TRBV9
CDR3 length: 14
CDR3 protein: CASSAQTGNHEQYF

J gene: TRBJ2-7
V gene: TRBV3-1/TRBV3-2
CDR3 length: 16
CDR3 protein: CASSQAGLATTYEQYF

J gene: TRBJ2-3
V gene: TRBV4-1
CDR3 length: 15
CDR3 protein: CASSQDPARGDTQYF

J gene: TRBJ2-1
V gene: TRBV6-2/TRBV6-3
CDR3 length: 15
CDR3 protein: CASSRTSGRKDEQFF

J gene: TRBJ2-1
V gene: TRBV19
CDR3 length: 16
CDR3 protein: CASSLVFGGVYNEQFF

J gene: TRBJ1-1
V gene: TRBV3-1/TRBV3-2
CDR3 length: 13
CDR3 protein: CASSLRGFTEAFF

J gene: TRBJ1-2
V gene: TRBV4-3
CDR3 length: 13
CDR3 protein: CASSPRTGLGYTF

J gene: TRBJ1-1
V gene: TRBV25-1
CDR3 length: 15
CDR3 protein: CASRVNRGWDTEAFF

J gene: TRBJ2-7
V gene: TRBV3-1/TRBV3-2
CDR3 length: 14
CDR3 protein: CASRGRGGSGEQYF

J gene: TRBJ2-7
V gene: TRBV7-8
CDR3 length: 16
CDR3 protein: CASTPTLRRRSGEQYF

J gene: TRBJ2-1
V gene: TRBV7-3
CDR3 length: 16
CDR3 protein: CASSPGGVGKANEQFF

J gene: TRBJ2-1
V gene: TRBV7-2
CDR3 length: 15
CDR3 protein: CASSTTGGDHNEQFF